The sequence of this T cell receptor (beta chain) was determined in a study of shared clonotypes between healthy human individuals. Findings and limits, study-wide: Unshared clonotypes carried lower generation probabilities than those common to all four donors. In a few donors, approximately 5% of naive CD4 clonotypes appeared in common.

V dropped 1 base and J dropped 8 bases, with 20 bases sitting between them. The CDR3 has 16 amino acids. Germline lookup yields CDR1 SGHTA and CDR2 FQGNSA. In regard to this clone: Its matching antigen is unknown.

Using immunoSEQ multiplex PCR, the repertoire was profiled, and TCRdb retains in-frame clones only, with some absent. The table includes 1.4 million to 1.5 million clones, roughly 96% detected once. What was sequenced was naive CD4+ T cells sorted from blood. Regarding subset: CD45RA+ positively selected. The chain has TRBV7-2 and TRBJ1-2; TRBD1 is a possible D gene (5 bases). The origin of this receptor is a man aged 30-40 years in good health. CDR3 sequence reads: CASSLGGNGGTRGYTF. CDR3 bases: TGTGCCAGCAGCTTAGGTGGGAACGGAGGGACCAGGGGCTACACCTTC.